This TCR beta chain was retrieved from a study of Graves' ophthalmopathy and Graves' hyperthyroidism. Amplification from RNA transcripts yielded the TCR beta CDR3 regions. HTBI-primed first-round RT-PCR preceded second-round multiplex PCR. TCRdb re-derived calls from the multiplex PCR reads in MiXCR, one entry per CDR3 protein. The sample has 900,000 to 1,200,000 distinct CDR3 sequences, roughly two fifths seen once; the top ten hold around 10%. Patients in the hyperthyroidism group, adults aged 18 to 65, were newly diagnosed, under 2 months' duration. As regards this clonotype: Antigen unknown.

Study observations and caveats: Blood also held most thyroid clonotypes expanded above 0.001 frequency.

The V end was cut by 4 bases, the J end by 5 bases, with 16 bases between. This CDR3 comprises 15 residues. Germline CDR1 MGHDK, CDR2 SYGVNS. The sequenced sample consisted of peripheral blood or thyroid tissue (not recorded which). This sequence originates from an adult man with Graves' hyperthyroidism. This chain connects TRBV25-1 to TRBJ2-3; D perhaps matches TRBD2 (5 bases). The CDR3 protein is CASSVAGLRGDTQYF. Here the CDR3 DNA reads TGTGCCAGCAGTGTGGCCGGGCTCCGGGGAGATACGCAGTATTTT.